Sequencing of this TCR beta chain was carried out in a study of T cells in Graves' hyperthyroidism and ophthalmopathy. Findings and caveats of the study: Median prediction lead before ophthalmopathy onset was 6.5 to 7 months with the model.

Amplification yielded TCR beta CDR3 regions, with RNA transcripts as the source. The study used the HTBI primer set for a first-round RT-PCR of the TCR CDR3. TCRdb re-called the multiplex PCR reads with MiXCR, one entry per CDR3 protein. There are about 270,000 distinct CDR3 sequences in the sample; almost 25% occur only once, and roughly 40% lies in the top ten. In this sample, this clonotype turned up many times. The antigen is not known. V was shortened by 0 bases and J by 0 bases, with 5 bases between the two germline ends. In germline, CDR1 is LNHNV, CDR2 YYDKDF (reference sequence). This CDR3 spans 14 amino acids.

The sequencing input was blood. The rearrangement uses TRBV15 and TRBJ1-2; D is undetermined. The source of this sequence is a middle-aged woman with Graves' ophthalmopathy. The chain's CDR3 is CATSRDLANYGYTF. The CDR3 nucleotides read TGTGCCACCAGCAGAGATCTGGCTAACTATGGCTACACCTTC.